The clone carrying this T cell receptor (beta chain) was counted many times. The antigen remains undetermined. This entry is derived from a study of T cells in Graves' hyperthyroidism and ophthalmopathy. Points from the study as a whole: Blood samples included most of the expanded thyroid clonotypes exceeding 0.001.

Germline V lookup: CDR1 SGHRS, CDR2 YFSETQ. This CDR3 is 15 amino acids long. The V and J ends lost 0 bases and 8 bases, in that order; junction bases with no gene match: 5. Researchers amplified the TCR beta CDR3 regions from RNA transcripts. The TCR CDR3 first-round RT-PCR relied on the HTBI primer set. TCRdb re-analysed the multiplex PCR reads in MiXCR, keeping a single row per CDR3 protein. The sample gives approximately 400,000 distinct CDR3 sequences, more than 12% of which show up once; over 25% is in the top ten. Sample: blood. The genes are TRBV5-1 and TRBJ2-1; TRBD2 agrees at 10 bases. This TCR was sampled from a woman in her twenties or thirties with Graves' hyperthyroidism. For the CDR3, the DNA is TGCGCCAGCAGCTTGGGATGGCTAGCGGGAGATGAGCAGTTCTTC. It encodes CASSLGWLAGDEQFF.